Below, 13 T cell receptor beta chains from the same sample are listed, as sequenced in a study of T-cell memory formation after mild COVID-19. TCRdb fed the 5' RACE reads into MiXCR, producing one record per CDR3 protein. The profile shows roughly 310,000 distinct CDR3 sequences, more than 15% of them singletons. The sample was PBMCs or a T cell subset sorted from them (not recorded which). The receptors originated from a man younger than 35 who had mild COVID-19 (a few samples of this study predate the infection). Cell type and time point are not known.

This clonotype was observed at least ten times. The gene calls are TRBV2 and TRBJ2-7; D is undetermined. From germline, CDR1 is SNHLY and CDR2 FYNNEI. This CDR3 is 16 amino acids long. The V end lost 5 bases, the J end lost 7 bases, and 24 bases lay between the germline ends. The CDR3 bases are TGTGCCAGCAGTAGATCCCGCCAGGCCGGGTGGTTGGAGCAGTACTTC. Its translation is CASSRSRQAGWLEQYF.

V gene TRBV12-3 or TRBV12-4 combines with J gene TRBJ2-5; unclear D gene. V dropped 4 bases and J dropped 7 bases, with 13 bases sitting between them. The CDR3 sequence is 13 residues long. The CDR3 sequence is CASSWALVGTQYF. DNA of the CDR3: TGTGCCAGCAGTTGGGCTCTAGTTGGGACCCAGTACTTC.

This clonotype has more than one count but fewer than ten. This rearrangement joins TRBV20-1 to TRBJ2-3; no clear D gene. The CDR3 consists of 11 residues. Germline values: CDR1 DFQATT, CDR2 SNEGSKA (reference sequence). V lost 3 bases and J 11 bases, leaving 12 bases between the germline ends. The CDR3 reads CSASPSLGQYF. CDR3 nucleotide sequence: TGCAGTGCTAGTCCTTCGCTGGGGCAGTATTTT.

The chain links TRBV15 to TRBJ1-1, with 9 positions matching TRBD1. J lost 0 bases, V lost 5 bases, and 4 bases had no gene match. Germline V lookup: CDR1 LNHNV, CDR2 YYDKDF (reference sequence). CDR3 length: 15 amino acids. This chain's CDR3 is CATSAGQGMNTEAFF. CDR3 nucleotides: TGTGCCACCAGCGCGGGACAGGGTATGAACACTGAAGCTTTCTTT.

The CDR3 nucleotides are TGTGCCAGCAGCGGAGGAAGTTTATTTTTGGGGGCAGATACGCAGTATTTT. This codes for CASSGGSLFLGADTQYF. The chain combines TRBV7-8 with TRBJ2-3; D might be TRBD1 or TRBD2, each matching 5 bases. The CDR3 loop spans 17 amino acids. Trimming shortened V by 5 bases and J by 4 bases, and 22 bases separated the two germline ends. The V gene's germline CDR1 is SGHVS and CDR2 FQNEAQ.

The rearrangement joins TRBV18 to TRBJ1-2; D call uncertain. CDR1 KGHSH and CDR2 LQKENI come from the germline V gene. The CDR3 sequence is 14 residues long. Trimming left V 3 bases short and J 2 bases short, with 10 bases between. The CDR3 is CASSPEATNYGYTF. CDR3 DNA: TGTGCCAGCTCACCCGAGGCGACGAACTATGGCTACACCTTC.

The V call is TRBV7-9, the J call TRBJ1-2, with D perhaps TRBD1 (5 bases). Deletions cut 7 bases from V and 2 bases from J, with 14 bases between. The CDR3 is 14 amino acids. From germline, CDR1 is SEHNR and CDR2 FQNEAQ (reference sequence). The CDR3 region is CASISPGVNYGYTF. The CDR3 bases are TGTGCCAGCATCTCGCCGGGGGTCAACTATGGCTACACCTTC.

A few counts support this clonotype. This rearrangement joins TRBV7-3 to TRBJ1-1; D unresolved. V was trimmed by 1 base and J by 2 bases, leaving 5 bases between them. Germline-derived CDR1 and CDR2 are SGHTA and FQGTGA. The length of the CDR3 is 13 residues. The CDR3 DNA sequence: TGTGCCAGCAGCTTAATAATTAACACTGAAGCTTTCTTT. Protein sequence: CASSLIINTEAFF. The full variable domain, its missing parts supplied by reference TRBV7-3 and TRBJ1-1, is GAGVSQTPSNKVTEKGKYVELRCDPISGHTALYWYRQSLGQGPEFLIYFQGTGAADDSGLPNDRFFAVRPEGSVSTLKIQRTERGDSAVYLCASSLIINTEAFFGQGTRLTVV.

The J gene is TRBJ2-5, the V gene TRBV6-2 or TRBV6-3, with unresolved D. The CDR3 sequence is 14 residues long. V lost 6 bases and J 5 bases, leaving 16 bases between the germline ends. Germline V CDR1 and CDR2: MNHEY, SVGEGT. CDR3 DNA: TGTGCCAGCAGGTATCCCCGACTCGGGGAGACCCAGTACTTC. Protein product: CASRYPRLGETQYF.

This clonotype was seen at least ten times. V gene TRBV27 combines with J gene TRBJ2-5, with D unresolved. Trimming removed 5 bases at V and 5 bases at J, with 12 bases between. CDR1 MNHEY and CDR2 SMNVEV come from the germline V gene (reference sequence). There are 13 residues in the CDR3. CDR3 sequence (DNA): TGTGCCAGCAGTCCTCGGACGCGGGAGACCCAGTACTTC. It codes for CASSPRTRETQYF.

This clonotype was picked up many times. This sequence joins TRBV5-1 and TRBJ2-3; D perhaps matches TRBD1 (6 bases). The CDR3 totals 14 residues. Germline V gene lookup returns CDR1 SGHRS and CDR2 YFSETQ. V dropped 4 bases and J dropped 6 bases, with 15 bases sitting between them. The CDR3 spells CASSVSGDQDTQYF. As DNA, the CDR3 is TGCGCCAGCAGCGTCTCAGGGGATCAGGATACGCAGTATTTT.

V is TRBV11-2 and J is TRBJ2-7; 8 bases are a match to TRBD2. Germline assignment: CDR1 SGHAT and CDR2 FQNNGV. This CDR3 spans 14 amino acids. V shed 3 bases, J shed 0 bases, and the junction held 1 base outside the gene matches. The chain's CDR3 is CASSFSGGSYEQYV. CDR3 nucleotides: TGTGCCAGCAGCTTCAGCGGGGGCTCCTACGAGCAGTACGTC.

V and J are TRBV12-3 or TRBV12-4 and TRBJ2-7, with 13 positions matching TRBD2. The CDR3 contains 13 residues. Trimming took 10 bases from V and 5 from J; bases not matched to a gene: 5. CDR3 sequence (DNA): TGTGCCACCAGGACTAGCGGGAGTCACGAGCAGTACTTC. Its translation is CATRTSGSHEQYF.